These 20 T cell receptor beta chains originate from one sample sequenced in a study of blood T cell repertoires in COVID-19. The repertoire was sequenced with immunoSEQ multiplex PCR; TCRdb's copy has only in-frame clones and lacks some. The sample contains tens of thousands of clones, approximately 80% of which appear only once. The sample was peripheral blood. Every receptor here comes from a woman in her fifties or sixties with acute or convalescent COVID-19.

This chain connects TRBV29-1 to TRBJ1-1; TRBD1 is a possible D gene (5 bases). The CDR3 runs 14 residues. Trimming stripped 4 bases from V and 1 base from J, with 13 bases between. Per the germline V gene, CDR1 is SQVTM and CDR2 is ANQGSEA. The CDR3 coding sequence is TGCAGCGTTGTGACAGCGGGCTCGAACACTGAAGCTTTCTTT. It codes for CSVVTAGSNTEAFF.

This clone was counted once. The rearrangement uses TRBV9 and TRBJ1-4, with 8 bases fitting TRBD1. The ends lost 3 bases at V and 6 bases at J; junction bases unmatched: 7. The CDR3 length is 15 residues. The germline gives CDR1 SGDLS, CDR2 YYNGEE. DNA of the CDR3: TGTGCCAGCAGCGGGACAGGGATGCGGGATGAAAAACTGTTTTTT. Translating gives CASSGTGMRDEKLFF.

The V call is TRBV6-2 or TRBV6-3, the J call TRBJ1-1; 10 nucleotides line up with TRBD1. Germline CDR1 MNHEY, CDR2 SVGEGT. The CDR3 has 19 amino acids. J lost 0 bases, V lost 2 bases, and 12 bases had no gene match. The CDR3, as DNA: TGTGCCAGCAGTTACATTGCCGGGACAGGGGCGGCGCTGAACACTGAAGCTTTCTTT. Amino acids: CASSYIAGTGAALNTEAFF.

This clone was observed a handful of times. CDR3 protein: CASSFRASSYEQYF. The CDR3 region has the DNA TGTGCCAGCAGCTTCAGGGCAAGCTCCTACGAGCAGTACTTC. This chain connects TRBV11-2 to TRBJ2-7, with TRBD1 as a possible D gene (5 bases). V dropped 3 bases and J dropped 0 bases, with 9 bases sitting between them. CDR1 is SGHAT and CDR2 is FQNNGV in the germline V gene. CDR3 length equals 14 residues.

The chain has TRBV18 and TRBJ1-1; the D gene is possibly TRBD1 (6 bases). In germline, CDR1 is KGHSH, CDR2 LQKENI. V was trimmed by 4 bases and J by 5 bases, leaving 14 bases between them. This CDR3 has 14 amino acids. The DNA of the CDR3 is TGTGCCAGCTCACGCGAAACGCAGGGGACTGAAGCTTTCTTT. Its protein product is CASSRETQGTEAFF. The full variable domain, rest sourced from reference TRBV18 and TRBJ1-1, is NAGVMQNPRHLVRRRGQEARLRCSPMKGHSHVYWYRQLPEEGLKFMVYLQKENIIDESGMPKERFSAEFPKEGPSILRIQQVVRGDSAAYFCASSRETQGTEAFFGQGTRLTVV.

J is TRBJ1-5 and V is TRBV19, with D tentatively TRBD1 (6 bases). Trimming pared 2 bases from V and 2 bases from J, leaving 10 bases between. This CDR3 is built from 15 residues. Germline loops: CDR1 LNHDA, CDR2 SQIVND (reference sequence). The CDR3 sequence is CASSIYRAGNQPQHF. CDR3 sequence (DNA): TGTGCCAGTAGTATATACAGGGCAGGCAATCAGCCCCAGCATTTT.

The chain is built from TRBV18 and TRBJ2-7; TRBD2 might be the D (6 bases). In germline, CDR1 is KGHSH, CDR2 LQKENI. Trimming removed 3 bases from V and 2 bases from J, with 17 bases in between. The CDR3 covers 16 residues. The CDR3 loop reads CASSPLGRTGAYEQYF. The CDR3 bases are TGTGCCAGCTCACCCCTCGGTCGCACGGGGGCCTACGAGCAGTACTTC.

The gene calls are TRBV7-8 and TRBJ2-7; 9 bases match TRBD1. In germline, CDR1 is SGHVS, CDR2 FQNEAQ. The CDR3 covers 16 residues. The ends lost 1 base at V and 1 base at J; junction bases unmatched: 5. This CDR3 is CASSLDSGQGSYEQYF. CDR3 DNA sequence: TGTGCCAGCAGCTTAGATTCGGGACAGGGTTCCTACGAGCAGTACTTC.

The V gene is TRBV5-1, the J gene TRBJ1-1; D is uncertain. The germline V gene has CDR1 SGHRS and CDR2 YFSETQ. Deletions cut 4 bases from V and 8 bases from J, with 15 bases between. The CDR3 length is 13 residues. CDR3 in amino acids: CASSRAGAAEAFF. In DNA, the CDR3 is TGCGCCAGCAGCCGTGCAGGTGCTGCGGAAGCTTTCTTT.

The CDR3, as DNA: TGTGCCAGCTCACTAGACAGTAATGAAAAACTGTTTTTT. It codes for CASSLDSNEKLFF. The chain couples TRBV18 to TRBJ1-4, with a weak D call TRBD1 (5 bases). Germline-derived CDR1 and CDR2 are KGHSH and LQKENI. Trimming removed 4 bases at V and 4 bases at J, with 7 bases between. CDR3 length: 13 residues.

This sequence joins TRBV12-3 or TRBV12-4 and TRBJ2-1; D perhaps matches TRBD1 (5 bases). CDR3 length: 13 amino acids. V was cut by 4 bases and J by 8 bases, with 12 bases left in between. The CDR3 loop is CASSSGHSDEQFF. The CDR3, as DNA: TGTGCCAGCAGTTCCGGACACAGTGATGAGCAGTTCTTC.

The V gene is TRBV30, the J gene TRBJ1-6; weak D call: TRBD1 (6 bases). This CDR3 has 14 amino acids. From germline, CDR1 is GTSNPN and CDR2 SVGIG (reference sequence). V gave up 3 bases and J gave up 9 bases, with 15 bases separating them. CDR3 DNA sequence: TGTGCCTGGAGAGGTCAGGGGAGGGGTTCACCCCTCCACTTT. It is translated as CAWRGQGRGSPLHF.

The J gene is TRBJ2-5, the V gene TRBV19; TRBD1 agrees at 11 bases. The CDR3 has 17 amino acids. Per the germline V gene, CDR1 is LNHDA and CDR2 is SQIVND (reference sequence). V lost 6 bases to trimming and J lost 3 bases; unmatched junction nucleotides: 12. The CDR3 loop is CASSPWAGQGEEETQYF. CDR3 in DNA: TGTGCCAGTAGCCCCTGGGCGGGACAGGGGGAGGAAGAGACCCAGTACTTC.

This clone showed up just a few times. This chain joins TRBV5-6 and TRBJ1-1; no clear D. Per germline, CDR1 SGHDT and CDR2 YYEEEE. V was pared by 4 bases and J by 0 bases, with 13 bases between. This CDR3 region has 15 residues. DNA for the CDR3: TGTGCCAGCAGCCTCCCCGCTAGGATGAACACTGAAGCTTTCTTT. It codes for CASSLPARMNTEAFF. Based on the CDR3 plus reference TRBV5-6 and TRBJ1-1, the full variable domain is DAGVTQSPTHLIKTRGQQVTLRCSPKSGHDTVSWYQQALGQGPQFIFQYYEEEERQRGNFPDRFSGHQFPNYSSELNVNALLLGDSALYLCASSLPARMNTEAFFGQGTRLTVV.

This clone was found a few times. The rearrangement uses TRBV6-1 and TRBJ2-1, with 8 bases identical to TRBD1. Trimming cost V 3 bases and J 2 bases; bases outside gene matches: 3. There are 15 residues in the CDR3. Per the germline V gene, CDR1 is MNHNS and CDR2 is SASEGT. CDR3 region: CASSEGQVPYNEQFF. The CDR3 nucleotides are TGTGCCAGCAGTGAGGGACAGGTGCCCTACAATGAGCAGTTCTTC.

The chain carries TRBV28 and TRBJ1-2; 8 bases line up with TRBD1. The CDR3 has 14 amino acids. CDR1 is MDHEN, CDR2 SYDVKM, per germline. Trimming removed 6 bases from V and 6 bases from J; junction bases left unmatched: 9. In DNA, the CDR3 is TGTGCCAGCAGAACCGGGACAGGAACTAATGGCTACACCTTC. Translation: CASRTGTGTNGYTF.

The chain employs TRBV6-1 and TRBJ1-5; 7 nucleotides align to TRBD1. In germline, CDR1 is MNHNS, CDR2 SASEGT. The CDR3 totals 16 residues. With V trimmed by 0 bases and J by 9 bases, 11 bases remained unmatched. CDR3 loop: CASSEAGRGTIWPQHF. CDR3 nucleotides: TGTGCCAGCAGTGAAGCGGGCAGGGGGACGATCTGGCCCCAGCATTTT.

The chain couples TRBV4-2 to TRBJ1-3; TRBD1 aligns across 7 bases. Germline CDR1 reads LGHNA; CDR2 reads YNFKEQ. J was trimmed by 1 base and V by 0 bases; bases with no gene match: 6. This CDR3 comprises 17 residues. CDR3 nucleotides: TGTGCCAGCAGCCAAGAAGACAGGGCGAGTTCTGGAAACACCATATATTTT. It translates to CASSQEDRASSGNTIYF.

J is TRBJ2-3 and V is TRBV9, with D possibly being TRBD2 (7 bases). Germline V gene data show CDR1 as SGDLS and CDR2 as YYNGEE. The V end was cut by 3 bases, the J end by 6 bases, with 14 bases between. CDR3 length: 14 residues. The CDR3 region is CASSARGPADTQYF. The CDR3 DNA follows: TGTGCCAGCAGCGCGCGGGGGCCGGCGGATACGCAGTATTTT. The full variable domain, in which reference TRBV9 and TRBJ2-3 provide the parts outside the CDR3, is DSGVTQTPKHLITATGQRVTLRCSPRSGDLSVYWYQQSLDQGLQFLIQYYNGEERAKGNILERFSAQQFPDLHSELNLSSLELGDSALYFCASSARGPADTQYFGPGTRLTVL.

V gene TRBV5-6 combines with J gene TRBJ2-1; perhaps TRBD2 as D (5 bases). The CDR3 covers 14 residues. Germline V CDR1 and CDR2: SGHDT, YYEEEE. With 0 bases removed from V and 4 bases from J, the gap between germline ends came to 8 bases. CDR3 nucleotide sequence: TGTGCCAGCAGCTTGGGTCTAGCTTACAATGAGCAGTTCTTC. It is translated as CASSLGLAYNEQFF.